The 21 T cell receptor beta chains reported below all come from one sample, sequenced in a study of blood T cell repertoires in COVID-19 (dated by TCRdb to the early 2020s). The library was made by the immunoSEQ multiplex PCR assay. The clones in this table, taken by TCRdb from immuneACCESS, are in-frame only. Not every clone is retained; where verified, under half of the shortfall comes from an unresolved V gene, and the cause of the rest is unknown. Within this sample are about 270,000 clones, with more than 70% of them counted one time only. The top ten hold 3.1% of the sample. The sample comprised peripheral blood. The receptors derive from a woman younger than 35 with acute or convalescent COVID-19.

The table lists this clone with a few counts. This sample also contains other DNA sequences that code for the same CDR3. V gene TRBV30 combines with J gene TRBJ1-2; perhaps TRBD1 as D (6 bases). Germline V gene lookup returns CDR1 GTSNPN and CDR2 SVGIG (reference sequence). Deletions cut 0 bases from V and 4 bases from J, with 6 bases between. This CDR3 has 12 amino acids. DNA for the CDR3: TGTGCCTGGAGTGTAGGGGGCTATGGCTACACCTTC. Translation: CAWSVGGYGYTF. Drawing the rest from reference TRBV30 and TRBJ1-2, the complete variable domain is SQTIHQWPATLVQPVGSPLSLECTVEGTSNPNLYWYRQAAGRGLQLLFYSVGIGQISSEVPQNLSASRPQDRQFILSSKKLLLSDSGFYLCAWSVGGYGYTFGSGTRLTVV.

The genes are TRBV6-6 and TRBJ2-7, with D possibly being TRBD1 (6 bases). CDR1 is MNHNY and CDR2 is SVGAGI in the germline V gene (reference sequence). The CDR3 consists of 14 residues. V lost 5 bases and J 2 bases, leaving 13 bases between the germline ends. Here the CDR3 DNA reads TGTGCCAGCAGTCCCCGGGACAAAACCTACGAGCAGTACTTC. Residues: CASSPRDKTYEQYF.

The CDR3 protein is CASTQGLAGGVYEQYF. In nucleotides, the CDR3 is TGCGCCAGCACCCAGGGACTAGCGGGAGGGGTCTACGAGCAGTACTTC. The rearrangement uses TRBV10-2 and TRBJ2-7; TRBD2 agrees at 16 bases. The trim removed 7 bases at V and 3 bases at J, leaving 6 bases unmatched. This CDR3 comprises 16 residues. The V gene's germline CDR1 is WSHSY and CDR2 SAAADI.

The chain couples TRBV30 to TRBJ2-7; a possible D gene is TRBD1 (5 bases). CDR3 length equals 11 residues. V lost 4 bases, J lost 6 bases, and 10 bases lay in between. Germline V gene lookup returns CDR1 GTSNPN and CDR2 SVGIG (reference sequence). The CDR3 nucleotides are TGTGCCTGGACCTTTCAGGGCGAGCAGTACTTC. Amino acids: CAWTFQGEQYF.

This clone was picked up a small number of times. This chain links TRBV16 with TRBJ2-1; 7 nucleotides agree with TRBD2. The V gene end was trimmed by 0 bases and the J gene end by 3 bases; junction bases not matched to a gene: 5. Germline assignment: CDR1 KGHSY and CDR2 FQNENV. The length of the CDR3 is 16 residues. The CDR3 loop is CASSQSGGSDYNEQFF. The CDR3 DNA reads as TGTGCCAGCAGCCAATCTGGCGGGAGTGACTACAATGAGCAGTTCTTC.

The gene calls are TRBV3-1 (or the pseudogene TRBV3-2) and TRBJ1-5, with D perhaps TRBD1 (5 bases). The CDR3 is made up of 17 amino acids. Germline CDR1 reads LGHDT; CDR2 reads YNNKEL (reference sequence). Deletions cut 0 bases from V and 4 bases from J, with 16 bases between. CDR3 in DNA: TGTGCCAGCAGCCAAGATTGGTCCGGGGGGGGAAATCAGCCCCAGCATTTT. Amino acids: CASSQDWSGGGNQPQHF.

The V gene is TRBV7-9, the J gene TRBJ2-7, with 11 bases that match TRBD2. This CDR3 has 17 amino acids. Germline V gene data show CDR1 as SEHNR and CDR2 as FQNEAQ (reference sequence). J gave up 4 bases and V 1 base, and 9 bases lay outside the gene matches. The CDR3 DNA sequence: TGTGCCAGCAGCTTAGAAGCCGTAGCGGGAGGGCAGTACGAGCAGTACTTC. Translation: CASSLEAVAGGQYEQYF.

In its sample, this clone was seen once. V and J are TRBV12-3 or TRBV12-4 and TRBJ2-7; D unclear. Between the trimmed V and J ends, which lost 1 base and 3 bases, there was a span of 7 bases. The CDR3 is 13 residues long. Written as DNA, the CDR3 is TGTGCCAGCAGTTTAGGCGGCTACTACGAGCAGTACTTC. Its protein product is CASSLGGYYEQYF.

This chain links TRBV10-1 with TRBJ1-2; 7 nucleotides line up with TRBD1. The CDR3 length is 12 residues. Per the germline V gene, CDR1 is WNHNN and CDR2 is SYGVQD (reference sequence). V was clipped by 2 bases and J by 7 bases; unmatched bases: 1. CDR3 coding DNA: TGCGCCAGCAGTGAGCCAGGGGGTGGCTACACCTTC. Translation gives CASSEPGGGYTF.

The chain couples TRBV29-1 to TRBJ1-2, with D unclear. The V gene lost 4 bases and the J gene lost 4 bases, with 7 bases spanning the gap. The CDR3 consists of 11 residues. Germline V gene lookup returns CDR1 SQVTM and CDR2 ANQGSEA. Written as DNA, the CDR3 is TGCAGCGTTGCGGAGGCCTATGGCTACACCTTC. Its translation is CSVAEAYGYTF.

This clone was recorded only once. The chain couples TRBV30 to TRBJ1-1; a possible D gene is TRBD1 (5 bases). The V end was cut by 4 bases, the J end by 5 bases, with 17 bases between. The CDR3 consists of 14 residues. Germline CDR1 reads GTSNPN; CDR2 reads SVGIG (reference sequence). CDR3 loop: CAWTPGWGGTEAFF. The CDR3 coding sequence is TGTGCCTGGACCCCTGGTTGGGGGGGGACTGAAGCTTTCTTT.

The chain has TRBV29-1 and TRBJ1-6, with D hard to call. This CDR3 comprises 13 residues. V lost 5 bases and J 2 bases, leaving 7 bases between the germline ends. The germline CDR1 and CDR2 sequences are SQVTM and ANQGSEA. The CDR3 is CSVLTTYNSPLHF. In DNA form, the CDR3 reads TGCAGCGTTTTGACAACCTATAATTCACCCCTCCACTTT.

The CDR3 loop is CATSRVTGTYNEQFF. The CDR3 DNA follows: TGTGCCACCAGCAGAGTGACAGGGACCTACAATGAGCAGTTCTTC. The chain joins TRBV15 to TRBJ2-1; 7 nucleotides align to TRBD1. CDR3 length equals 15 residues. V dropped 1 base and J dropped 2; count of bases not matched to a gene: 2. Germline V gene data show CDR1 as LNHNV and CDR2 as YYDKDF (reference sequence).

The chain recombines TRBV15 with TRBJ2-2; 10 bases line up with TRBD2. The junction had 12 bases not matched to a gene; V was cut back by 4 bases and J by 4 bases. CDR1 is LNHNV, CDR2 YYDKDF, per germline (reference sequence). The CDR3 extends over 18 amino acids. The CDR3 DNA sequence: TGTGCCACCAGCATCCCCTGGGGGCTAGCGGGAGCCACCGGGGAGCTGTTTTTT. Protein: CATSIPWGLAGATGELFF.

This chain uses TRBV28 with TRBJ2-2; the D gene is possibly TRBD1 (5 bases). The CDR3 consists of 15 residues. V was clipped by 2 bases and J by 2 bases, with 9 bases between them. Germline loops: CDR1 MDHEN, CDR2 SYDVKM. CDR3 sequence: CASSLARDNTGELFF. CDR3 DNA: TGTGCCAGCAGTTTAGCCAGGGATAACACCGGGGAGCTGTTTTTT. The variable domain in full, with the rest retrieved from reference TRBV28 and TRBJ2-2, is DVKVTQSSRYLVKRTGEKVFLECVQDMDHENMFWYRQDPGLGLRLIYFSYDVKMKEKGDIPEGYSVSREKKERFSLILESASTNQTSMYLCASSLARDNTGELFFGEGSRLTVL.

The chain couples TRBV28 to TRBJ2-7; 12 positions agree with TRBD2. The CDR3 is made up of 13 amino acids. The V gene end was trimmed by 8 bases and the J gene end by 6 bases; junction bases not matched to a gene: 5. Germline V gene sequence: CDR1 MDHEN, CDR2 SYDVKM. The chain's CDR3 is CASQGLAGSEQYF. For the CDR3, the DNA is TGTGCCAGCCAGGGACTAGCGGGTTCCGAGCAGTACTTC.

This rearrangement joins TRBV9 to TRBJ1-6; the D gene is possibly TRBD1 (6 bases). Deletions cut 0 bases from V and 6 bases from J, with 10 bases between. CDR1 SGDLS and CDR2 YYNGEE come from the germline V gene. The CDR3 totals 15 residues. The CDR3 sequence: CASSVVGGANSPLHF. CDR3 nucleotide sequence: TGTGCCAGCAGCGTAGTAGGGGGTGCTAATTCACCCCTCCACTTT.

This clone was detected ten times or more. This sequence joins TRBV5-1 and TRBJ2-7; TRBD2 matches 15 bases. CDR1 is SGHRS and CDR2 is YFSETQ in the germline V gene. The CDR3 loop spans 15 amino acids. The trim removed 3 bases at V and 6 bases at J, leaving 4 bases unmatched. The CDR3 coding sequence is TGCGCCAGCAGCTGGGGACTAGCGGGAGGAGGCGAGCAGTACTTC. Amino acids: CASSWGLAGGGEQYF.

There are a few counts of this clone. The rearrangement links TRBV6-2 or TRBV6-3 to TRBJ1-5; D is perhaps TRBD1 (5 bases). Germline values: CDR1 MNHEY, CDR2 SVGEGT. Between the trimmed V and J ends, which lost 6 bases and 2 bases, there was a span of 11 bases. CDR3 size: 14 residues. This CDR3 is CASSKWGGNQPQHF. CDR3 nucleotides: TGTGCCAGCAGCAAATGGGGCGGCAATCAGCCCCAGCATTTT.

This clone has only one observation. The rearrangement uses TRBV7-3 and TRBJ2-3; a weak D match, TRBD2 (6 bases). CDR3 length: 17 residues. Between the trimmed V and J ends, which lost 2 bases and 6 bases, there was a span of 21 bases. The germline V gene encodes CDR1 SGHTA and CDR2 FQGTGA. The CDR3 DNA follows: TGTGCCAGCAGCTTACGGGGCGGGAAGGAGAAGTCGGATACGCAGTATTTT. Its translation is CASSLRGGKEKSDTQYF.

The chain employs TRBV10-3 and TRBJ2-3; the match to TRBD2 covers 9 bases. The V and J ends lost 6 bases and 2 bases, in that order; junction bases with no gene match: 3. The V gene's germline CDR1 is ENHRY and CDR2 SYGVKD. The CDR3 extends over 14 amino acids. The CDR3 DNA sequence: TGTGCCATCAGGACTAGCGGTTACACAGATACGCAGTATTTT. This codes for CAIRTSGYTDTQYF.